Included here is one TCR beta chain sequence, with context. The antigen is undetermined. Clones were sequenced by immunoSEQ multiplex PCR, and TCRdb holds only the in-frame ones, with some missing. The profile covers over 50,000 clones, with roughly 86% appearing a single time and about 2% taken by the ten largest. V was pared by 1 base and J by 0 bases, with 5 bases between. This CDR3 contains 14 residues. Germline V CDR1 and CDR2: SGHKS, YYEKEE (reference sequence). The entry originates in a study of lymphopenia after photon versus proton radiotherapy. The study, taken as a whole, reports: Oligoclonal CD8+ Temra expansion after nadir drove photon patients' diversity drop. Proton therapy kept repertoires fairly stable, unlike photons, which gained effector/memory cells. A bigger post-nadir fall in TCR diversity correlated inversely with survival time in deceased patients. Authors raise, but do not show, better survival with proton therapy.

The material was peripheral blood, obtained from a patient treated with photon-based radiotherapy. This sequence originates from a man aged 35-49 years with gastric cancer. The chain combines TRBV5-5 with TRBJ1-5; no clear D gene. DNA of the CDR3: TGTGCCAGCAGCTTGCTGACTAGCAATCAGCCCCAGCATTTT. Translated: CASSLLTSNQPQHF.